This is a list of T cell receptor beta chains from one sample in a study of early T cells in non-severe SARS-CoV-2 infection. TCRdb analysed the 5' RACE reads with MiXCR anew, one entry per CDR3 protein. The table includes around 50,000 distinct CDR3 sequences, approximately 10% detected once. The sequenced material came from whole blood. Every receptor here comes from an adult who was a healthcare worker with PCR-confirmed SARS-CoV-2 infection or an uninfected control (not recorded which). Each CDR3 is given with its conserved first and last residue. A D gene is named only where the DNA matches it firmly. Some rows mark clone size as missing; the rest say once, few, many or name a class of expanded clone.

size: many; J: TRBJ2-7; D: .; V: TRBV6-1; CDR3: CASSIGTSREQYF; DNA: TGTGCCAGCAGCATCGGGACATCGCGAGAGCAGTACTTC
size: many; J: TRBJ1-4; D: .; V: TRBV5-1; CDR3: CASSAGQTEKLFF; DNA: TGCGCCAGCAGCGCTGGACAGACGGAGAAACTGTTTTTT
size: many; J: TRBJ1-5; D: .; V: TRBV11-2; CDR3: CASSLRGGQPQHF; DNA: TGTGCCAGCAGCCTTCGAGGAGGACAGCCCCAGCATTTT
size: few; J: TRBJ1-2; D: .; V: TRBV3-1; CDR3: CASSQDRRGYTF; DNA: TGTGCCAGCAGCCAAGATCGTCGCGGCTACACCTTC
size: many; J: TRBJ2-7; D: TRBD1; V: TRBV18; CDR3: CASSPPPGGNEQYF; DNA: TGTGCCAGCTCACCACCCCCAGGGGGAAACGAGCAGTACTTC
size: many; J: TRBJ1-2; D: .; V: TRBV5-5; CDR3: CASRGTQDYGYTF; DNA: TGTGCCAGCAGAGGGACACAAGACTATGGCTACACCTTC
size: many; J: TRBJ2-3; D: .; V: TRBV6-2/TRBV6-3; CDR3: CASSPRGGGADTQYF; DNA: TGTGCCAGCAGTCCGCGGGGTGGAGGTGCAGATACGCAGTATTTT
size: .; J: TRBJ2-7; D: .; V: TRBV3-1; CDR3: CASSQEYYEQYF; DNA: TGTGCCAGCAGCCAAGAATATTACGAGCAGTACTTC
size: few; J: TRBJ1-2; D: .; V: TRBV29-1; CDR3: CSVEGPYGYTF; DNA: TGCAGCGTTGAGGGTCCCTATGGCTACACCTTC
size: many; J: TRBJ2-1; D: .; V: TRBV20-1; CDR3: CSARDLARAEGEQFF; DNA: TGCAGTGCTAGAGATCTCGCGAGAGCGGAGGGTGAGCAGTTCTTC
size: few; J: TRBJ2-5; D: .; V: TRBV29-1; CDR3: CSVEVGETQYF; DNA: TGCAGCGTTGAAGTTGGGGAGACCCAGTACTTC
size: .; J: TRBJ2-7; D: .; V: TRBV4-1; CDR3: CASSQRGTGGYEQYF; DNA: TGCGCCAGCAGCCAGCGAGGAACAGGAGGCTACGAGCAGTACTTC
size: .; J: TRBJ2-4; D: .; V: TRBV3-1; CDR3: CASSQDQPGWAKNIQYF; DNA: TGTGCCAGCAGCCAAGATCAACCCGGGTGGGCCAAAAACATTCAGTACTTC
size: .; J: TRBJ1-3; D: .; V: TRBV28; CDR3: CASTTPGVNTIYF; DNA: TGTGCCAGCACCACCCCAGGGGTAAACACCATATATTTT
size: many; J: TRBJ1-6; D: .; V: TRBV10-3; CDR3: CAISESTVYNSPLHF; DNA: TGTGCCATCAGTGAGTCGACGGTCTATAATTCACCCCTCCACTTT
size: once; J: TRBJ2-7; D: .; V: TRBV9; CDR3: CASSVATGYEQYF; DNA: TGTGCCAGCAGCGTAGCGACAGGCTACGAGCAGTACTTC
size: .; J: TRBJ2-7; D: .; V: TRBV28; CDR3: CASSGGGALEQYF; DNA: TGTGCCAGCAGTGGAGGGGGCGCCCTCGAGCAGTACTTC
size: many; J: TRBJ1-1; D: .; V: TRBV4-1; CDR3: CASRGPLLNTEAFF; DNA: TGCGCCAGCCGTGGCCCACTTTTGAACACTGAAGCTTTCTTT
size: .; J: TRBJ2-5; D: .; V: TRBV5-6; CDR3: CASSLSQPETQYF; DNA: TGTGCCAGCAGCTTGTCCCAGCCGGAGACCCAGTACTTC
size: .; J: TRBJ1-5; D: .; V: TRBV6-6; CDR3: CASSAETYNQPQHF; DNA: TGTGCCAGCAGTGCAGAAACCTACAATCAGCCCCAGCATTTT
size: many; J: TRBJ1-5; D: TRBD1; V: TRBV24-1; CDR3: CATSDRDRGLDQPQHF; DNA: TGTGCCACCAGTGATCGAGACAGGGGGCTTGATCAGCCCCAGCATTTT
size: many; J: TRBJ2-7; D: .; V: TRBV7-2; CDR3: CASSLDGAGRAYEQYF; DNA: TGTGCCAGCAGCTTAGATGGGGCGGGACGCGCCTACGAGCAGTACTTC
size: many; J: TRBJ1-3; D: .; V: TRBV29-1; CDR3: CSGKRDTGENTIYF; DNA: TGCAGCGGCAAGAGGGACACCGGGGAAAACACCATATATTTT
size: many; J: TRBJ2-3; D: .; V: TRBV7-9; CDR3: CASSKGVASDTDTQYF; DNA: TGTGCCAGCAGCAAGGGGGTGGCGAGTGACACAGATACGCAGTATTTT
size: many; J: TRBJ2-1; D: .; V: TRBV11-1; CDR3: CASSPWGGLYNEQFF; DNA: TGTGCCAGCAGCCCCTGGGGGGGGCTCTACAATGAGCAGTTCTTC
size: few; J: TRBJ2-3; D: .; V: TRBV29-1; CDR3: CSVEGGAETDTQYF; DNA: TGCAGCGTTGAAGGGGGGGCTGAGACAGATACGCAGTATTTT
size: many; J: TRBJ1-2; D: .; V: TRBV27; CDR3: CASSLSPRGFEYGYTF; DNA: TGTGCCAGCAGTTTATCCCCCCGGGGTTTTGAGTATGGCTACACCTTC
size: few; J: TRBJ2-7; D: .; V: TRBV3-1; CDR3: CASSPSWAGLEQYF; DNA: TGTGCCAGCAGCCCCTCCTGGGCGGGACTCGAGCAGTACTTC
size: few; J: TRBJ2-5; D: .; V: TRBV28; CDR3: CASSPGLQETQYF; DNA: TGTGCCAGCAGCCCAGGTCTTCAAGAGACCCAGTACTTC
size: few; J: TRBJ1-2; D: .; V: TRBV24-1; CDR3: CATSEASPGGYTF; DNA: TGTGCCACCAGTGAAGCGAGCCCGGGGGGCTACACCTTC
size: few; J: TRBJ2-3; D: TRBD2; V: TRBV4-1; CDR3: CASSHPEDSGGRGSTDTQYF; DNA: TGCGCCAGCAGCCACCCAGAGGATAGCGGGGGGAGGGGGAGCACAGATACGCAGTATTTT
size: many; J: TRBJ2-3; D: .; V: TRBV29-1; CDR3: CSVERGTDTQYF; DNA: TGCAGCGTTGAGCGTGGCACAGATACGCAGTATTTT
size: many; J: TRBJ2-6; D: TRBD1; V: TRBV6-1; CDR3: CASRAGTGKFGANVLTF; DNA: TGTGCCAGCCGGGCCGGGACAGGGAAGTTTGGGGCCAACGTCCTGACTTTC
size: many; J: TRBJ2-2; D: .; V: TRBV7-8; CDR3: CASRAQGGITGELFF; DNA: TGTGCCAGCAGGGCTCAGGGAGGTATCACCGGGGAGCTGTTTTTT
size: .; J: TRBJ2-3; D: TRBD1; V: TRBV7-2; CDR3: CASSEDRASTDTQYF; DNA: TGTGCCAGCAGCGAGGACAGGGCTAGCACAGATACGCAGTATTTT
size: .; J: TRBJ2-5; D: .; V: TRBV11-2; CDR3: CASSLAETQETQYF; DNA: TGTGCCAGCAGCTTAGCAGAGACCCAAGAGACCCAGTACTTC
size: few; J: TRBJ1-2; D: .; V: TRBV24-1; CDR3: CATSEDNYGYTF; DNA: TGTGCCACCAGTGAGGATAACTATGGCTACACCTTC
size: many; J: TRBJ1-6; D: TRBD1; V: TRBV7-2; CDR3: CASSLVQGLRNSPLHF; DNA: TGTGCCAGCAGCTTAGTACAGGGGCTCAGGAATTCACCCCTCCACTTT
size: many; J: TRBJ1-2; D: TRBD1; V: TRBV9; CDR3: CASSVRAGGRYGYTF; DNA: TGTGCCAGCAGCGTTAGGGCAGGGGGCCGCTATGGCTACACCTTC
size: few; J: TRBJ2-3; D: .; V: TRBV7-2; CDR3: CASSLRRTRGDTQYF; DNA: TGTGCCAGCAGCTTACGGAGGACTCGTGGAGATACGCAGTATTTT
size: few; J: TRBJ1-1; D: .; V: TRBV6-1; CDR3: CASSRENTGNTEAFF; DNA: TGTGCCAGCAGCCGAGAGAACACAGGGAACACTGAAGCCTTCTTT
size: .; J: TRBJ1-2; D: .; V: TRBV5-1; CDR3: CASSLERGHYGYTF; DNA: TGCGCCAGCAGCCTGGAGCGGGGACACTATGGCTACACCTTC
size: .; J: TRBJ2-3; D: TRBD2; V: TRBV6-2/TRBV6-3; CDR3: CASSYVSLAGHTDTQYF; DNA: TGTGCCAGCAGTTACGTGTCGCTAGCGGGGCACACAGATACGCAGTATTTT
size: once; J: TRBJ1-4; D: TRBD1; V: TRBV20-1; CDR3: CSAVTGGNEKLFF; DNA: TGCAGTGCTGTTACAGGGGGCAATGAAAAACTGTTTTTT